This TCR beta chain was documented in a study of cytomegalovirus exposure and HLA in healthy donors (dated by TCRdb to the late 2010s). In the study overall: In an earlier analysis of several hundred of the donors, approximately 260 Gb of sequence data and 90 million to 120 million unique TCR beta sequences from 150 million to 200 million T cells were reported. Besides the first cohort of approximately 710 subjects, a separate validation cohort made up of roughly 130 different subjects was used. In a later genetic analysis, genome-wide SNP genotypes for about 55% of the roughly 700 donors were used, and that subset was treated as a discovery cohort. Both class I and class II loci were covered by HLA typing, at four-digit resolution. An early release covering roughly 600 HLA-typed donors comprised around 300 gigabases of sequencing data and 85 million or so unique TCR sequences. To predict cytomegalovirus infection status, the study combined high-throughput TCR immunosequencing, statistical association of individual TCRs with disease status, and machine learning. The study used immunosequencing to profile the T cell repertoires of several hundred subjects and linked those repertoires to cytomegalovirus serostatus. Typing coverage varied by locus: about 629-640 donors for A, B, C, DRB1 and DQB1; approximately 500 for DQA1; some 610 for DPA1; roughly 470 for DPB1. To study patterns of TCR occurrence, a later analysis re-analyzed previously published TCR beta repertoires from several hundred donors and added high-resolution HLA genotyping. The study aimed to test whether cataloging public T cell receptors could reveal signatures of past pathogen exposure. Five DR-DQ haplotypes were handled as single units for association and clustering, since linkage in the cohort was strong. Of the roughly 400 genotyped donors, less than 85% were placed in the genetic ancestry cluster associated with self-reported Caucasian donors. To decide whether each TCR beta V gene segment behaved as functional or pseudogenic, an earlier analysis of some 540 of the donors relied on high-throughput TCR beta sequencing. Alongside the repertoire data, information on donor age, sex, ethnicity and CMV serostatus was compiled. Rather than drawing on any new phenotypic data, the later analysis identified candidate immune exposures from TCR beta sequences and the way those sequences occurred across donors. On average, 235,054 unique TCR beta nucleotide sequences were sequenced per donor among some 430 genotyped donors of the cohort, with roughly a sixth of those sequences being non-productive. All discovery cohort repertoires had been generated using a single sequencing platform. General conclusions and limits of the study: In a later analysis, TCR association rates were found to vary across HLA loci, with the most associated TCRs seen for DRB1 alleles and the fewest for HLA-C alleles. It was suggested by the authors that the approach could potentially be generalized to other disease states and immunological phenotypes. Some IMGT-functional V segments, including TRBV6-2 and TRBV6-3, could not be told apart with the 87-base-pair reads, so those segments were excluded. Three of the identified cytomegalovirus-associated TCR beta chains were confirmed in vitro to be specific for cytomegalovirus antigens. According to a later analysis, most CMV-associated TCR beta chains appeared to be HLA-restricted, and the HLA associations seemed to be driven largely by CMV exposure. Specific HLA alleles were associated with 16,951 TCR beta sequences at a false discovery rate of 0.05 in a later analysis. In the study, approximately 160 TCR beta chains were listed as associated with cytomegalovirus. Across donors, most TCR sequences were observed very rarely, whereas some public TCRs were present in many individuals. In an earlier analysis of 500 to 650 of the donors, most TCR beta V segments appeared in productive rearrangements about 87% or about 30% of the time, broadly matching IMGT annotations. The sequencing pipeline was judged likely to have produced a cluster of highly shared sequence variants as a technical artifact. Strong co-occurrence of HLA alleles, especially DR and DQ, made assigning TCR associations to individual alleles difficult. Linkage disequilibrium might explain the correlated functional status among segregating V segments, but an unknown experimental factor could not be ruled out. Compared with equally common non-associated chains, HLA-associated TCR beta chains in a later analysis were more clonally expanded and had lower generation probabilities. Because counts were too low, roughly 16 rarely observed V segments, including chromosome 9 orphons, were left out of the earlier analysis of approximately 580 of the donors. A further reported finding was that TCR beta sequences accurately predicted the HLA-A and HLA-B alleles for most subjects in the first cohort. Because HLA typing was missing for some donors at each locus, association tests included only the typed subset. A later analysis reported that several top co-occurrence clusters appeared linked to parvovirus B19, influenza, CMV and Epstein-Barr virus. In both the original and validation cohorts, the classifier was reported to diagnose cytomegalovirus status with high specificity and sensitivity. According to a later genetic analysis, donors in an Asian-associated ancestry cluster had fewer N-insertions in productive TCRs than the roughly 700-donor mean. The only immune exposure information available for the cohort was CMV serostatus. A later genetic analysis associated a missense DCLRE1C variant with V-gene and J-gene trimming of TCR beta chains, and an independent cohort replicated the association. Sequencing depth was assumed to be roughly uniform across donors in the presence/absence analyses, though that assumption may not hold. The cohort was sequenced for TCR beta chains only, and without alpha or paired-chain data the features that could be detected were limited.

The library came from the immunoSEQ multiplex PCR assay. The multiplex PCR relied on a mix of 60 forward primers for TCR Vbeta segments and 13 reverse primers for TCR Jbeta segments. The CDR3 region of rearranged TCR beta genes was amplified from genomic DNA by a multiplex PCR assay. The amplified TCR beta libraries were sequenced on the Illumina HiSeq System as 87-base-pair reads. On the authors' methods: A later analysis tallied tens of millions of unique TCR beta chains across the approximately 670 repertoires, and approximately 12 million of those chains were shared by two or more donors. Raw reads were error-corrected and collapsed into unique sequences with a nearest-neighbor algorithm that merged closely related sequences to remove PCR and sequencing errors. CDR3 sequences were aligned to IMGT reference sequences to assign V, D and J gene segments. For a sequence to be retained, at least a six-nucleotide match to both a V gene segment and a J gene segment was required. Rearrangements were called productive when the CDR3 lacked stop codons and stayed in frame with V and J; all others were non-productive. CDR3 was defined according to IMGT convention as the region running from the second conserved V-encoded cysteine to the conserved J-encoded phenylalanine. In an earlier analysis of around 540 of the donors, sequences lacking an unambiguous match to a single V gene segment were excluded. An earlier analysis of 500 to 700 of the donors classified V segments as functional when productive rearrangements were above 56.7% and as segregating when the standard deviation between donors was above 5%. To diagnose cytomegalovirus status from the catalog of TCR beta chain sequences, a statistical classification framework was built. V and J gene assignment, in a later analysis, came from comparing TCR nucleotide sequences with IMGT/GENE-DB human TR gene sequences. Using the TCRdist pipeline, a later analysis assigned CDR3 sequences along with most-parsimonious VDJ recombination scenarios. In a later analysis, each TCR beta chain was defined by its CDR3 amino acid sequence together with its V-gene family, and reads lacking a unique V-gene family were excluded. As a way to deal with suspected cross-contamination and a sequencing artifact, a later analysis dropped 450 to 700 nucleotide sequences that were highly shared and had low generation probability. In a later analysis, a clonal expansion index was calculated for each public chain from normalized within-repertoire ranks of inferred template counts. A later analysis computed generation probabilities with a VDJ recombination model fitted to out-of-frame rearrangements, and checked the results against IGoR. In a later analysis, TCR-TCR, TCR-HLA and TCR-CMV co-occurrence was scored with hypergeometric tests, and a repertoire-size bias correction was applied to TCR pairs. In a later analysis, false discovery rates were estimated by permuting HLA or CMV assignments 20 times. In a later analysis, co-occurring TCRs were grouped using DBSCAN, with TCRdist sequence similarity added in when clustering inside HLA-allele-positive subsets. For co-occurrence clustering, repertoires with fewer than 30,000 or more than 120,000 public chains were excluded, along with about five repertoires with anomalous nucleotide sharing. Drawn from immuneACCESS, this table holds only the in-frame rearrangements with V and J called that TCRdb kept. Clones are partly lost; checked studies trace under half to an unresolved V gene and leave the rest unexplained. The DNA gave D and trimming, while V, J and clone size come from that table. This sample has 140,000 to 150,000 clones in its table, and roughly 62% of those were observed once. Together, the top ten hold roughly 1.8% of the sample.

The germline V gene encodes CDR1 SSHAT and CDR2 FNYEAQ (reference sequence). Counted from cysteine to phenylalanine, this CDR3 has 13 amino acids. Of the read, only the CDR3 DNA is kept; its 39 bases are in frame from base 1. V is cut back by 5 bases and J by 8 bases, with 4 bases in the junction unmatched. The cohort comprised 550 to 700 healthy bone marrow donors. At the time of sampling, every cohort member was nominally healthy, though immune exposures that went unrecorded were likely present. The donor tested CMV seronegative, placing the donor among the approximately 360 seronegative members of the cohort. Every donor gave a peripheral blood sample, and the peripheral blood mononuclear cells from that sample were used for TCR beta sequencing. Genomic DNA was extracted from the blood cell samples with the Qiagen DNeasy Blood Extraction Kit. Concerning this clone itself: Its antigen target is currently unknown. No base quality values were provided; no much bigger clone lies one nucleotide off.

The V gene is TRBV7-7 and the J gene is TRBJ2-1; 9 of the junction bases match TRBD1. Sample: PBMCs. The receptor comes from a male donor in good health and CMV-seronegative. The CDR3 reads as follows: CASSEDRGDEQFF. The DNA reads as follows: TGTGCCAGCAGCGAAGACAGGGGGGATGAGCAGTTCTTC.